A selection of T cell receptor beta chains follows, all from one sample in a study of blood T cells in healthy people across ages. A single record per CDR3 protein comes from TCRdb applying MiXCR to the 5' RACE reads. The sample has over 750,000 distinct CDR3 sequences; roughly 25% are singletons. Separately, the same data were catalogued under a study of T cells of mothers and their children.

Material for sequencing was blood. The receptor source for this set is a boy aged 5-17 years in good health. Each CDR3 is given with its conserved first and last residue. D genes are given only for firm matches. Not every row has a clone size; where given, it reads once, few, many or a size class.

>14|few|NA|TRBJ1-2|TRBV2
TGTGCCAGCGGAATGGACATCCGCTCGCAGGGCTACACCTTC
CASGMDIRSQGYTF
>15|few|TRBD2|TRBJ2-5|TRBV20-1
TGCAGTGCCAAACTAGCGGGGGGTCGACAAGAGACCCAGTACTTC
CSAKLAGGRQETQYF
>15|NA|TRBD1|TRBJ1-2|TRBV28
TGTGCCAGCAGTTTACCCCAGGACAGGCATTATGGCTACACCTTC
CASSLPQDRHYGYTF
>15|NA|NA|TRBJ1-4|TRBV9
TGTGCCAGCAGCCCGCGCGGTGGAATGAATGAAAAACTGTTTTTT
CASSPRGGMNEKLFF
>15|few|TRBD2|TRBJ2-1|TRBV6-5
TGTGCCAGCAGCCTATTAGCGGGGGTACTCAATGAGCAGTTCTTC
CASSLLAGVLNEQFF
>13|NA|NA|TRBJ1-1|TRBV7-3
TGTGCCAGCACCCGTCTGGAGGACACTGAAGCTTTCTTT
CASTRLEDTEAFF
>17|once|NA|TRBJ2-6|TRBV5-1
TGCGCCAGCAGCTTGGGGGCGGGGAGCTCTGGGGCCAACGTCCTGACTTTC
CASSLGAGSSGANVLTF
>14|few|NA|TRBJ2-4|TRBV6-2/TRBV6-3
TGTGCCAGCAGGTCAGGGGGGGCCAAAAACATTCAGTACTTC
CASRSGGAKNIQYF
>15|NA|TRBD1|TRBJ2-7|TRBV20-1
TGCAGTGCTAGCCACAGGGACAGGGTGCAGCTTGAGCAGTACTTC
CSASHRDRVQLEQYF
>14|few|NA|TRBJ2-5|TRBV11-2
TGTGCCAGCAGCTCGGCAGGGACGCAAGAGACCCAGTACTTC
CASSSAGTQETQYF
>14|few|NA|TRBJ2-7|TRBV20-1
TGCAGTGCTAGAGATAGGGACGAATCGTACGAGCAGTACTTC
CSARDRDESYEQYF
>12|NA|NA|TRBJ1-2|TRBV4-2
TGTGCCAGCAGCCAAGTTACATCCGGCTACACCTTC
CASSQVTSGYTF
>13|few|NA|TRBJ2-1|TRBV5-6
TGTGCCAGCAGCTTGACGGCATTAAATGAGCAGTTCTTC
CASSLTALNEQFF
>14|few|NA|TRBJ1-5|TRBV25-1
TGTGCCAGCAGTGCCGACAGGAGCAATCAGCCCCAGCATTTT
CASSADRSNQPQHF
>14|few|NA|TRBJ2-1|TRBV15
TGTGCCACCAGCAGAGGGGGGAGCTACAATGAGCAGTTCTTC
CATSRGGSYNEQFF
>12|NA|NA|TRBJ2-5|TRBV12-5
TGTGCTAGTGGTCCATCCTCAGAGACCCAGTACTTC
CASGPSSETQYF
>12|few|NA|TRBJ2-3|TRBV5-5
TGTGCCAGCGGGGGGACCACAGATACGCAGTATTTT
CASGGTTDTQYF
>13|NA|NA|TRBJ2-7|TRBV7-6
TGTGCCAGCAGCTTAGCGCGACCCTACGAGCAGTACTTC
CASSLARPYEQYF
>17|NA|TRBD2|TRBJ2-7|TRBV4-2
TGTGCCAGCAGCCGAAGACTAGCGGGAGGGAAATTCTACGGGCAGTACTTC
CASSRRLAGGKFYGQYF
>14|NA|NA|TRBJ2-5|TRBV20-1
TGCAGTGCTAGAGATATTCGGGGCGGGGAGACCCAGTACTTC
CSARDIRGGETQYF
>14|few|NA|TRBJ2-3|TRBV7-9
TGTGCCAGCAGCCCCCCAGCGGACACAGATACGCAGTATTTT
CASSPPADTDTQYF
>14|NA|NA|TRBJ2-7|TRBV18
TGTGCCAGTTCAACCGTGGGATCGGGGTACGAGCAGTACTTC
CASSTVGSGYEQYF
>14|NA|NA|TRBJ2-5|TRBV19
TGTGCCGGTTTCTCGGGACAAAGGCAAGAGACCCAGTACTTC
CAGFSGQRQETQYF
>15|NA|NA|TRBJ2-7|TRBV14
TGTGCCAGCAGCAAGAGGGCGGGACCCTCCTACGAGCAGTACTTC
CASSKRAGPSYEQYF
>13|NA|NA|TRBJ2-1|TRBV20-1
TGCAGTCCCTCCACCGGGGGACTCAATGAGCAGTTCTTC
CSPSTGGLNEQFF
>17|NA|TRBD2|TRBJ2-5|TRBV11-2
TGTGCCAGCAGCCTCAGAGGGGGGCGGGGGGACCAAGAGGCCCAGTACTTC
CASSLRGGRGDQEAQYF
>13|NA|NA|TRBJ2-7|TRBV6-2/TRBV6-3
TGTGCCAGCAGTTACTCGCGTCGACTCGAGCAGTACTTC
CASSYSRRLEQYF
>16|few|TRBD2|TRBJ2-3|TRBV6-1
TGTGCCAGCAGCTCTACGACTAGCGGGGTTATAGATACGCAGTATTTT
CASSSTTSGVIDTQYF
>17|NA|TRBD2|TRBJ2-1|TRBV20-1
TGCAGTGCTCTGGGGGCTAGCGGGGGGCACCCGAACAATGAGCAGTTCTTC
CSALGASGGHPNNEQFF
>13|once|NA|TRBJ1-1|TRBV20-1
TGCAGTGCCCCGGGACTCCCGAACACTGAAGCTTTCTTT
CSAPGLPNTEAFF
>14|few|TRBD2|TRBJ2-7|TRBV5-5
TGTGCCAGCAGCTTCGCGGGGGACCTCCACGAGCAGTACTTC
CASSFAGDLHEQYF
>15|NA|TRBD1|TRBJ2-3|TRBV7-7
TGTGCTAGCAGCCCCCGACAGGGGTCTACAGATACGCAGTATTTT
CASSPRQGSTDTQYF
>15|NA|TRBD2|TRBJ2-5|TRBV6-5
TGTGCCAGCAGTCAACGAGTCGGGGGGGCTGAGACCCAGTGCTTC
CASSQRVGGAETQCF
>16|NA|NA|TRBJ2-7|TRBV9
TGTGCCAGCAGCGTAGAAGGTGGGGGACTCTCCTACGAGCAGTACTTC
CASSVEGGGLSYEQYF
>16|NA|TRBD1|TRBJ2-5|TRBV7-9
TGTGCCAGCAGCCCAGTCCCGGGACAGGGGCAAGAGACCCAGTACTTC
CASSPVPGQGQETQYF
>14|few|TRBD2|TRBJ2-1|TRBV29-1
TGCAGCGCCGAGGGGACTAGCGGGGGGGCCGGGCAGTTCTTC
CSAEGTSGGAGQFF
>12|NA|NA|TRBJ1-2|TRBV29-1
TGCAGCGTTGAAGAACAGGGTTGGGGCTACACCTTC
CSVEEQGWGYTF
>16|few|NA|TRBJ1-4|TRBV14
TGTGCCAGCAGCCAAGACGCCGGGGGGTATAATGAAAAACTGGTTTTT
CASSQDAGGYNEKLVF
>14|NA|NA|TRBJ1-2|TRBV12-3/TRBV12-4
TGTGCCAGCAGTCCATCCTCCAGGGTTAATGGCTACACCTTC
CASSPSSRVNGYTF
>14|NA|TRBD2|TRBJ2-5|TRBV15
TGTGCCACCGGCAGAGTTAGCGGGAGTGAGACCCAGTACTTC
CATGRVSGSETQYF
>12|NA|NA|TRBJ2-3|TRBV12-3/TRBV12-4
TGTGCCAGCAAACGGGGAACAGATACGCAGTATTTT
CASKRGTDTQYF
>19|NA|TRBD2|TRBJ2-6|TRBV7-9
TGTGCCAGCAGCCCACCCGGGACTAGCGGGAGTTCTGGGGCCAACGTCCTGACTTTC
CASSPPGTSGSSGANVLTF
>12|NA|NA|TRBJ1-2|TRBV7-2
TGTGCCAGCAGCTTAGTTGACAATGGCTACACCTTC
CASSLVDNGYTF
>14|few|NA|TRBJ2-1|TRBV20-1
TGCAGTGCTAGAGAAGCGGTCTCCTACAATGAGCAGTTCTTC
CSAREAVSYNEQFF
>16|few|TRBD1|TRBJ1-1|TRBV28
TGTGCCAGCAGTGTACGGACAGGGGGCGCGGGCACTGAAGCTTTCTTT
CASSVRTGGAGTEAFF
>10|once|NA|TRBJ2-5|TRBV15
TGTGCCACCAGGGGAGAGACCCAGTACTTC
CATRGETQYF
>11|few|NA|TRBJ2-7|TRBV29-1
TGCAGCGTTGGGAGGCTCTACGAGCAGTACTTC
CSVGRLYEQYF
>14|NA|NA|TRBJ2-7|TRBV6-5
TGTGCCAGCAGCCCCCGGGCCCCCAAGGACGAGCAGTACTTC
CASSPRAPKDEQYF
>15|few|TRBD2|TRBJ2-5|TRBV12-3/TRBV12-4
TGTGCCAGCAGTCCCCTCCAGCGGGAGCAAGAGACCCAGTACTTC
CASSPLQREQETQYF
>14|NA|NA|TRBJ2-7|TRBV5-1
TGCGCCAGCAGCTCAGGGGCAGGGACATACGAGCAGTACTTC
CASSSGAGTYEQYF